This record looks at one T cell receptor (beta chain) sequence and its context. Its matching antigen is unknown. This sample was taken from a study of vaccination effects on CD4 cells after COVID-19. Study-level background: The median interval between the second dose and post-vaccine sampling was 72 days. The culture medium for roughly 1.9 million PBMC per well included about 9.2 IU/ml IL-2 and about 9.1 ug/ml peptides.

The CDR3 runs 14 residues. Trimming took 4 bases from V and 1 from J, leaving 8 bases between them. Germline loops: CDR1 MNHEY, CDR2 SVGAGI. The data were produced by immunoSEQ multiplex PCR, yet TCRdb's version contains in-frame clones alone and is incomplete. The sample carries 45,000 to 55,000 clones, about 70% recorded once. Following 10 days of culture, CD4+ T cells were isolated. Each participant was administered two doses of either the BNT162b2 or the mRNA-1273 vaccine. This TCR came from a human donor who received a COVID-19 vaccine. The sample in question was CD4+ T cells from PBMCs cultured without peptide, obtained after COVID-19 vaccination. The chain links TRBV6-5 to TRBJ2-4; a weak D match, TRBD1 (6 bases). CDR3 residues: CASSSQGAKNIQYF. For the CDR3, the DNA is TGTGCCAGCAGTTCTCAGGGGGCCAAAAACATTCAGTACTTC.